This T cell receptor beta chain was recorded in a study of CD8+ T cells in alopecia areata. As the sequencing template, cDNA was produced by extracting RNA and reverse transcribing it. The data were produced by immunoSEQ multiplex PCR, yet TCRdb's version contains in-frame clones alone and is incomplete. The sample has around 150,000 clones; around three fifths are singletons. Treatment meaning: oral pan-JAK inhibitor, 5-10 mg twice daily. This CDR3 contains 13 residues. Trimming shortened V by 6 bases and J by 4 bases, and 12 bases separated the two germline ends. CDR1 and CDR2 from the germline V gene are SNHLY and FYNNEI.

This sequence was found in a human donor with alopecia areata. This specimen consisted of CD4+ T cells sorted from blood, obtained at week 24, from a patient treated with tofacitinib. The rearrangement joins TRBV2 to TRBJ1-1; a weak D match, TRBD1 (6 bases). CDR3 in DNA: TGTGCCAGCAGCGTCGGGGGGGCCACTGAAGCTTTCTTT. It is translated as CASSVGGATEAFF.